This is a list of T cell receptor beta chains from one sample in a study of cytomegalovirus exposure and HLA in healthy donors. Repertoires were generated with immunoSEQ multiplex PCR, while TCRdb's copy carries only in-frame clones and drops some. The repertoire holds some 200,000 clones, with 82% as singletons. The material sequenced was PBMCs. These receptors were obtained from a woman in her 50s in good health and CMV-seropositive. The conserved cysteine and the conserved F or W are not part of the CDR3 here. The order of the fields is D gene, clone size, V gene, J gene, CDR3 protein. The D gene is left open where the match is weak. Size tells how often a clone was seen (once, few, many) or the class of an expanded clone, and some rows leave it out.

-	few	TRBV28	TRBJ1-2	ASSQTGSGYT
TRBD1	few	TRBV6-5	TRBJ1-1	ATYSGGNTEAF
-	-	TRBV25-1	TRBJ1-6	ASSESRGLVYSPLH
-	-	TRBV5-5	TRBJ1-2	ASSSYIPGNGYT
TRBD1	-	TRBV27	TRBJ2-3	ASSLTRTGDTQY
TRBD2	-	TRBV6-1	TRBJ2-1	ASSPGGEGQF
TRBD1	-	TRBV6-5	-	ASSRQGLEQY
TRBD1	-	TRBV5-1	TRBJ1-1	ASSLVSHEDRPNTEAF
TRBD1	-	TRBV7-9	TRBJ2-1	ASSFPGTGTNEQF
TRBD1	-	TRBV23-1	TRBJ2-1	ASSQSGRDSRINEQF
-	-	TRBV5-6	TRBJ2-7	ASSFIGRKDYEQY
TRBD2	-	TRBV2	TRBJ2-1	ASSGAGTSNEQF
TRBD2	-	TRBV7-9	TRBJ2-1	ASSPSGGARDEQF
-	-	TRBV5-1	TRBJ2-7	ASSLTDRNLYEQY
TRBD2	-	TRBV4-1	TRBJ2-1	ASSQPTSGGRREQF
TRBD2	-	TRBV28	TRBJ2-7	ASSPRTSGTYEQY
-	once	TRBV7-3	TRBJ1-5	ASSHQEPQH
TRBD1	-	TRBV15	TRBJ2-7	ATSRDRTGNEQY
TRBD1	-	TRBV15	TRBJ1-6	ATSNYGQGVGSPLH
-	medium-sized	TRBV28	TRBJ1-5	ASSYRRALNQPQH
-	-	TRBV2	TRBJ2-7	ASSDEKEVVYEQY
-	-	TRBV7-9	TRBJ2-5	SSSFRGRGEVETQY
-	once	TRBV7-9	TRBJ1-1	ASSPLRGMNTEAF
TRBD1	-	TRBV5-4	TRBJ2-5	ASSSRQGGQETQY
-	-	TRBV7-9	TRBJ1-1	ASSLGRRDSTEAF
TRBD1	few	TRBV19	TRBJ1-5	ASSKGQGGLPQH
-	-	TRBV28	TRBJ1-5	ASSLQQGDNQPQH
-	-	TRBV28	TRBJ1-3	ASSQGDSGNTIY
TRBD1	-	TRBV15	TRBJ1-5	ATSRFANRGYQPQH
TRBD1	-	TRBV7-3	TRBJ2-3	ASSRGQGKADTQY
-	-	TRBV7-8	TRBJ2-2	ASFLRQNTGELF
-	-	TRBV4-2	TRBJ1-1	ASSQDGVLGSEAF
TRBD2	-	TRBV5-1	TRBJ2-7	ASSPLGSGTKYEQY
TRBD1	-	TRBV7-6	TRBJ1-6	ASSLAGGKSPLH
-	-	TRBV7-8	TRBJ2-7	ASSLASAPFLYEQY
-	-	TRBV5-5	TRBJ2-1	ASSLQVLVEQF
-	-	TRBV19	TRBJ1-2	ASSSGQTYGYT
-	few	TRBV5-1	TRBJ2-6	ASSFSVAGANVLT
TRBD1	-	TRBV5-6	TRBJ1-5	ASSRQGRGQPQH
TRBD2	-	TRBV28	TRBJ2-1	ASSFTGTRGWNEQF
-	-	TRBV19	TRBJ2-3	ASRATSVDTQY
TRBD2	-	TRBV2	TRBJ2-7	ASSPQSGSSYEQY
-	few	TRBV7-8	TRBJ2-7	ASSHSSGSEQY
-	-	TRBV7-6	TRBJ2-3	ASSQAPTDTQY
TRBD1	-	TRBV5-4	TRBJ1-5	ASSLEGGGPQH
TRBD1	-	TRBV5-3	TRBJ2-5	ARSLDGQGPPLQETQY
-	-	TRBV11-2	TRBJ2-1	ASSLEGGYNEQF
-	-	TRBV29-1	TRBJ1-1	SAGNIGGSEAF
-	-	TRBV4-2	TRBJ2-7	ASSQALVSYEQY
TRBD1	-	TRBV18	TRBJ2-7	ASSPRDRGGEQY
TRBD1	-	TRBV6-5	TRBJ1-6	ASSKTGAPPLH
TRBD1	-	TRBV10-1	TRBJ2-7	ATGTSDRDRDYEQY
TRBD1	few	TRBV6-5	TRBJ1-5	ASSRDSDQPQH
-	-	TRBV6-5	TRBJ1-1	ASSRGTEAF
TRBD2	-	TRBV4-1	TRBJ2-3	ASSRGLAETDTQY
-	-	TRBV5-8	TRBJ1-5	ASSLFWAGNSNQPQH
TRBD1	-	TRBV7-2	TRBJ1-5	ASGRQGSQH